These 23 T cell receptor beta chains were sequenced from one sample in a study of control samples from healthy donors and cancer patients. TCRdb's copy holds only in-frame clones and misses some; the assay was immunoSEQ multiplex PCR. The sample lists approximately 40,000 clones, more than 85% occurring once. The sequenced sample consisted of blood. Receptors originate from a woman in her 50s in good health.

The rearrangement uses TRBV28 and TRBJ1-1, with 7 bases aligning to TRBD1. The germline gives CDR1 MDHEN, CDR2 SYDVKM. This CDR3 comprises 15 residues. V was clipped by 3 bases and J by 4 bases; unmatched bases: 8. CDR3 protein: CASSFPGQVGTEAFF. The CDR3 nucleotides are TGTGCCAGCAGTTTCCCTGGACAGGTGGGCACTGAAGCTTTCTTT.

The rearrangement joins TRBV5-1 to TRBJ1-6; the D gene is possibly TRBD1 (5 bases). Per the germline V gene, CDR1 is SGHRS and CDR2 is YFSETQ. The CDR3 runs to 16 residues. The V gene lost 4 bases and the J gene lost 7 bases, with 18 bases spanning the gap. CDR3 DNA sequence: TGCGCCAGCAGCCCCGATGGGGGTGGGTCGAATTCACCCCTCCACTTT. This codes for CASSPDGGGSNSPLHF.

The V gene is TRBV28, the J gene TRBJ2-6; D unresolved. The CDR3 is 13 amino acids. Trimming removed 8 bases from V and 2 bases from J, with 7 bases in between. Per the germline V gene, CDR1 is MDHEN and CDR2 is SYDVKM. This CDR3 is CASYGPGANVLTF. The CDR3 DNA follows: TGTGCCAGCTACGGCCCTGGGGCCAACGTCCTGACTTTC.

The CDR3 spells CASSQGADGYTF. The CDR3 DNA reads TGCGCCAGCAGCCAAGGGGCGGATGGCTACACCTTC. This chain joins TRBV4-1 and TRBJ1-2; D call uncertain. CDR1 is MGHRA and CDR2 is YSYEKL in the germline V gene. The CDR3 loop spans 12 amino acids. V shed 1 base and J shed 6 bases, with 6 bases lying between them.

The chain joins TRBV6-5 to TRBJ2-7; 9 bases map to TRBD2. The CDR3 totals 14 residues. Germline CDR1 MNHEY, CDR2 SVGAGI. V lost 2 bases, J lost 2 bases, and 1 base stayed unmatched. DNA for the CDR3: TGTGCCAGCAGTTACGTAGCGGGGGCCTACGAGCAGTACTTC. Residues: CASSYVAGAYEQYF.

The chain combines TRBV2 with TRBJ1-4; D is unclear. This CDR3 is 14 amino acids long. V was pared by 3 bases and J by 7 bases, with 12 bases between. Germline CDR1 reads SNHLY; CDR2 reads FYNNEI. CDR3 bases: TGTGCCAGCAGTGACACCAGGTTAAGTGAAAAACTGTTTTTT. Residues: CASSDTRLSEKLFF.

For the CDR3, the DNA is TGTGCCAGCTCCGGAGGGACAGCCCCGGACGAGCAGTACTTC. This codes for CASSGGTAPDEQYF. V and J are TRBV18 and TRBJ2-7; a weak D match, TRBD1 (7 bases). Per germline, CDR1 KGHSH and CDR2 LQKENI. With 6 bases removed from V and 5 bases from J, the gap between germline ends came to 17 bases. This CDR3 contains 14 residues.

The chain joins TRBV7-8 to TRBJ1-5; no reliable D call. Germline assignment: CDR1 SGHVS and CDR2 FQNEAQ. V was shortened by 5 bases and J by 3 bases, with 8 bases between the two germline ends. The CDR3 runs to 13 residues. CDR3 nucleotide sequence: TGTGCCAGCAGCCCCCAAGACAATCAGCCCCAGCATTTT. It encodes CASSPQDNQPQHF.

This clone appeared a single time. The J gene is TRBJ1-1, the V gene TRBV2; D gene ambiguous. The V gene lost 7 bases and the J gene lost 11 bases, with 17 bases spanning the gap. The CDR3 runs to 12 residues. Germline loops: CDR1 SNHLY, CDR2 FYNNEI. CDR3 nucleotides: TGTGCCAGCACCTCCGATGAACAAGGCGCTTTCTTT. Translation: CASTSDEQGAFF.

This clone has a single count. CDR3 nucleotides: TGTGCCAGCAGTTTACAGGGGGCGCGAAATGAAAAACTGTTTTTT. It is translated as CASSLQGARNEKLFF. J is TRBJ1-4 and V is TRBV5-6, with 9 bases lining up with TRBD1. The CDR3 consists of 15 residues. Germline V gives CDR1 SGHDT, CDR2 YYEEEE. The V and J ends lost 5 bases and 5 bases, in that order; junction bases with no gene match: 7.

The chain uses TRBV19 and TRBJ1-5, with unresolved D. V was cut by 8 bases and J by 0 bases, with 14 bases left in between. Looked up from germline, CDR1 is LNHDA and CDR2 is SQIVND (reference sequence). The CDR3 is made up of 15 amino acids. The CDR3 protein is CASVPGRHSNQPQHF. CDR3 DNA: TGTGCCAGTGTGCCCGGGAGACATAGCAATCAGCCCCAGCATTTT.

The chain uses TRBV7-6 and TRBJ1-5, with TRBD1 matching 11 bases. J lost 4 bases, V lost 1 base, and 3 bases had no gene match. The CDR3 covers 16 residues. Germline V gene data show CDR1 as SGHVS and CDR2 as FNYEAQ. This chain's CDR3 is CASSLGGTGGNQPQHF. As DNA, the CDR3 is TGTGCCAGCAGCTTAGGCGGGACAGGGGGAAATCAGCCCCAGCATTTT.

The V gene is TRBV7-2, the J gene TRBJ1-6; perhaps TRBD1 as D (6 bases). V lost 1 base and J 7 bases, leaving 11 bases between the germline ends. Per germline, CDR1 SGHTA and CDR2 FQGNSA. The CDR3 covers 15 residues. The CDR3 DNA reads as TGTGCCAGCAGCTTAGTGGTCCAGGGGAATTCACCCCTCCACTTT. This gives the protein CASSLVVQGNSPLHF.

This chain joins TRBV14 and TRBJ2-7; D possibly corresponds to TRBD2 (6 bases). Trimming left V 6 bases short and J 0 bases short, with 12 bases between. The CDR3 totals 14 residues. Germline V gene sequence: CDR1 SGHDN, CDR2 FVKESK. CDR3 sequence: CASSGRPPSYEQYF. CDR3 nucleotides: TGTGCCAGCAGTGGGAGGCCCCCCTCCTACGAGCAGTACTTC.

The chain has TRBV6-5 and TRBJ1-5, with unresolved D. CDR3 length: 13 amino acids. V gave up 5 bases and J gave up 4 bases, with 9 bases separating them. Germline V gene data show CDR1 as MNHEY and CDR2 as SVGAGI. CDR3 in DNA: TGTGCCAGCAGTACTGGTGTGAATCAGCCCCAGCATTTT. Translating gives CASSTGVNQPQHF.

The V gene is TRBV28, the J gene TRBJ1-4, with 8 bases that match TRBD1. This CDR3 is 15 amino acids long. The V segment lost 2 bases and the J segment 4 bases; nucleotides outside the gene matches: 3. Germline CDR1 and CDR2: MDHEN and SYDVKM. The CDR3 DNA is TGTGCCAGCAGTTTAGGGGGACAGGTTAATGAAAAACTGTTTTTT. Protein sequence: CASSLGGQVNEKLFF. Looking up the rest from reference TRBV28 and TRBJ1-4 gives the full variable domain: DVKVTQSSRYLVKRTGEKVFLECVQDMDHENMFWYRQDPGLGLRLIYFSYDVKMKEKGDIPEGYSVSREKKERFSLILESASTNQTSMYLCASSLGGQVNEKLFFGSGTQLSVL.

Here the CDR3 reads CASLPEGFTEAFF. CDR3 coding DNA: TGTGCCAGTCTCCCGGAGGGATTCACTGAAGCTTTCTTT. V usage is TRBV18 and J usage is TRBJ1-1, with D hard to call. From germline, CDR1 is KGHSH and CDR2 LQKENI. V was trimmed by 9 bases and J by 4 bases, leaving 15 bases between them. The CDR3 loop spans 13 amino acids. Full variable domain (missing parts from reference TRBV18 and TRBJ1-1): NAGVMQNPRHLVRRRGQEARLRCSPMKGHSHVYWYRQLPEEGLKFMVYLQKENIIDESGMPKERFSAEFPKEGPSILRIQQVVRGDSAAYFCASLPEGFTEAFFGQGTRLTVV.

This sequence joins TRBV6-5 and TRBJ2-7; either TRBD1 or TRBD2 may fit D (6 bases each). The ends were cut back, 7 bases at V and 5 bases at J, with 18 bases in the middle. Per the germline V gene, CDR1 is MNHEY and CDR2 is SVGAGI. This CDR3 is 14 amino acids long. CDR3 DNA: TGTGCCAGCACACTTAGGGGGGAAGTGAACGAGCAGTACTTC. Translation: CASTLRGEVNEQYF.

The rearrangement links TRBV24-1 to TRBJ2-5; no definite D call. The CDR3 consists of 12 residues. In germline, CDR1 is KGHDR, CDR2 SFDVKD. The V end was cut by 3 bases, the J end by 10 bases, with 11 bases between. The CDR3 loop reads CATSDPTTFQYF. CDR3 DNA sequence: TGTGCCACCAGTGATCCAACTACCTTCCAGTACTTC.

CDR3 loop: CASSPGVEQPQHF. The CDR3 DNA sequence: TGTGCCAGCAGCCCCGGTGTGGAACAGCCCCAGCATTTT. This chain joins TRBV7-2 and TRBJ1-5; D call uncertain. CDR3 length equals 13 residues. The ends were cut back, 5 bases at V and 7 bases at J, with 12 bases in the middle. Germline V CDR1 and CDR2: SGHTA, FQGNSA.

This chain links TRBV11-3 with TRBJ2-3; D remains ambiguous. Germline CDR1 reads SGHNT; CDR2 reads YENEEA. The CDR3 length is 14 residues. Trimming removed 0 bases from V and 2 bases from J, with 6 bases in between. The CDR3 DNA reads TGTGCCAGCAGCTTAGAGCCAGACACAGATACGCAGTATTTT. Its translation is CASSLEPDTDTQYF.

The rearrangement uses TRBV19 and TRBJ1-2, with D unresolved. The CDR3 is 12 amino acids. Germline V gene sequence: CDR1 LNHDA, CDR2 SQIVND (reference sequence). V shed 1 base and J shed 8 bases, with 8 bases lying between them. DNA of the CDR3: TGTGCCAGTAGTATAGTTACGAGCGGCTACACCTTC. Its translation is CASSIVTSGYTF.

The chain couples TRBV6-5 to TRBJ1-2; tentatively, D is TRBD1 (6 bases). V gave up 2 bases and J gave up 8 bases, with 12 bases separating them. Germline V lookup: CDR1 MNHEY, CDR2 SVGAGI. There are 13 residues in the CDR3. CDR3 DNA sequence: TGTGCCAGCAGTTACGACAGGTCTAGGGGCTACACCTTC. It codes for CASSYDRSRGYTF.